These 10 T cell receptor beta chains originate from one sample sequenced in a study of identical twins. TCRdb passed the 5' RACE reads through MiXCR, listing each CDR3 protein once. Of hundreds of thousands of distinct CDR3 sequences listed, less than 9% are singletons. These data also formed part of another study, on yellow fever vaccine responses in identical twins.

The specimen sequenced was memory (CD45RO+) T cells sorted from blood. The receptor set was obtained from a young woman in good health.

This clonotype was observed at least ten times. The V gene is TRBV12-5, the J gene TRBJ2-3; 10 nucleotides agree with TRBD1. Losses at the gene ends were 6 bases for V and 5 bases for J; bases not matched to a gene: 5. Germline loops: CDR1 LGHNT, CDR2 FRNRAP. This CDR3 has 14 residues. The CDR3 region is CASGKTGGVDTQYF. The CDR3 DNA reads TGTGCTAGTGGCAAGACAGGGGGCGTAGATACGCAGTATTTT.

In its sample, this clonotype was seen a few times. This sequence joins TRBV21-1 and TRBJ2-1; the DNA was not compared with TRBD2, the D call given in the table. TRBV21-1 is marked as a pseudogene. The CDR3 contains 17 residues. In DNA form, the CDR3 reads TGTGCCAGCAGCATAACTAGGCGGGAGGATTTCGTAGATGAGCAGTTCTTC. It codes for CASSITRREDFVDEQFF.

As to this clonotype: A much larger clone sits a single nucleotide away, making a read error possible. V is TRBV12-3 or TRBV12-4 and J is TRBJ1-5, with D perhaps TRBD1 (5 bases). Between the trimmed V and J ends, which lost 5 bases and 8 bases, there was a span of 10 bases. This CDR3 has 12 residues. The CDR3 loop reads CASSIGVKPQHF. The CDR3 DNA sequence: TGTGCCAGCAGTATAGGGGTAAAGCCCCAGCATTTT.

This clonotype has a count of ten or more. This sequence joins TRBV5-1 and TRBJ2-7, with D possibly being TRBD2 (6 bases). V dropped 1 base and J dropped 2 bases, with 10 bases sitting between them. The germline V gene encodes CDR1 SGHRS and CDR2 YFSETQ. The CDR3 is 14 amino acids. The CDR3 bases are TGCGCCAGCAGCTTGCTCTCGGGAGCCTACGAGCAGTACTTC. Amino acids: CASSLLSGAYEQYF.

At least ten counts were recorded for this clonotype. The chain links TRBV29-1 to TRBJ1-5; TRBD1 aligns across 8 bases. The germline CDR1 and CDR2 sequences are SQVTM and ANQGSEA. This CDR3 comprises 14 residues. Trimming removed 4 bases from V and 0 bases from J; junction bases left unmatched: 2. The CDR3 region is CSVGTGYSNQPQHF. The CDR3, as DNA: TGCAGCGTTGGGACAGGGTATAGCAATCAGCCCCAGCATTTT.

Many counts were recorded for this clonotype. The J gene is TRBJ2-5, the V gene TRBV5-6; D possibly corresponds to TRBD2 (6 bases). The CDR3 length is 16 residues. V was shortened by 3 bases and J by 5 bases, with 20 bases between the two germline ends. Germline CDR1 is SGHDT and CDR2 is YYEEEE. The CDR3 reads CASSSPLEGSLETQYF. CDR3 coding DNA: TGTGCCAGCAGCTCCCCCCTGGAGGGATCTTTGGAGACCCAGTACTTC.

This clonotype was seen at least ten times. V gene TRBV12-3 or TRBV12-4 combines with J gene TRBJ2-7; D perhaps matches TRBD2 (6 bases). Between the trimmed V and J ends, which lost 1 base and 7 bases, there was a span of 14 bases. This CDR3 contains 14 residues. This CDR3 reads CASSLGRALGEQYF. CDR3 DNA sequence: TGTGCCAGCAGTTTAGGGAGGGCCTTGGGAGAGCAGTACTTC.

This chain joins TRBV27 and TRBJ2-2; perhaps TRBD1 as D (6 bases). This CDR3 has 13 amino acids. The V and J ends lost 7 bases and 5 bases respectively, with 11 bases between them. Germline loops: CDR1 MNHEY, CDR2 SMNVEV (reference sequence). CDR3 in amino acids: CASINRVTGELFF. The CDR3 DNA reads as TGTGCCAGCATCAACAGGGTTACCGGGGAGCTGTTTTTT.

This clonotype has only a few counts. The chain is built from TRBV28 and TRBJ1-4, with 8 bases matching TRBD1. The CDR3 length is 15 residues. J lost 7 bases, V lost 1 base, and 5 bases had no gene match. The V gene's germline CDR1 is MDHEN and CDR2 SYDVKM. The CDR3, as DNA: TGTGCCAGCAGTTTATTTCAGGGGGCAGGTGAAAAACTGTTTTTT. Its translation is CASSLFQGAGEKLFF.

The chain links TRBV18 to TRBJ2-3, with unresolved D. This CDR3 has 14 amino acids. Germline V CDR1 and CDR2: KGHSH, LQKENI. V lost 1 base to trimming and J lost 0 bases, with 5 bases between them. The CDR3 coding sequence is TGTGCCAGCTCACCACGGCACAGCACAGATACGCAGTATTTT. Translation: CASSPRHSTDTQYF.